These 15 T cell receptor beta chains came from one sample sequenced in a study of cytomegalovirus exposure and HLA in healthy donors. Amplification used 60 Vbeta primers and 13 Jbeta primers. Method: immunoSEQ multiplex PCR; TCRdb's copy keeps in-frame clones and lacks some. The sample yields around 150,000 clones, roughly 77% seen once. The material sequenced was PBMCs. Receptor source: a human donor in good health.

The chain recombines TRBV10-1 with TRBJ2-3; D unresolved. Germline lookup yields CDR1 WNHNN and CDR2 SYGVQD (reference sequence). V was trimmed by 4 bases and J by 5 bases, leaving 7 bases between them. The length of the CDR3 is 12 residues. For the CDR3, the DNA is TGCGCCAGCAGTGCGACTCTAGATACGCAGTATTTT. The encoded protein is CASSATLDTQYF.

The genes are TRBV6-5 and TRBJ1-3; weak D call: TRBD1 (5 bases). Trimming took off 6 bases at V and 0 bases at J, with 12 bases between the two ends. The CDR3 length is 15 residues. Germline values: CDR1 MNHEY, CDR2 SVGAGI. In DNA, the CDR3 is TGTGCCAGCAGAGTTTCAGGGTACTCTGGAAACACCATATATTTT. Protein sequence: CASRVSGYSGNTIYF.

This chain links TRBV20-1 with TRBJ2-1; TRBD2 matches at 9 bases. CDR1 is DFQATT and CDR2 is SNEGSKA in the germline V gene (reference sequence). The CDR3 loop spans 11 amino acids. The V segment lost 3 bases and the J segment 13 bases; nucleotides outside the gene matches: 4. In DNA, the CDR3 is TGCAGTGCTAGGGGACTAGCTGGTCAGTTCTTC. Protein: CSARGLAGQFF.

The CDR3 nucleotides read TGTGCCAGCAGCAGACTACAACCCGCCTACGAGCAGTACTTC. This encodes CASSRLQPAYEQYF. V and J are TRBV28 and TRBJ2-7; a possible D gene is TRBD2 (5 bases). V was shortened by 6 bases and J by 2 bases, with 14 bases between the two germline ends. Per the germline V gene, CDR1 is MDHEN and CDR2 is SYDVKM. The CDR3 length is 14 residues.

This clone was seen a few times. At one end, the junction sequence differs from germline, possibly due to a read error. The rearrangement uses TRBV7-9 and TRBJ2-7, with D possibly TRBD1 on 6 matching bases. This CDR3 spans 14 amino acids. Per germline, CDR1 SEHNR and CDR2 FQNEAQ (reference sequence). In nucleotides, the CDR3 is TGTTCCAGCAGCTTATCAGGGGAAGGGTCCAAGCAGTACTTC. Its translation: CSSSLSGEGSKQYF.

In its sample, this clone was seen once. The CDR3 sequence: CASSVPSLPQETQYF. DNA of the CDR3: TGTGCCAGCTCCGTGCCGTCCCTACCTCAAGAGACCCAGTACTTC. The gene calls are TRBV6-1 and TRBJ2-5; D is uncertain. Trimming cost V 8 bases and J 2 bases, with 18 bases left between them. The germline CDR1 and CDR2 sequences are MNHNS and SASEGT. The length of the CDR3 is 15 residues.

The chain couples TRBV6-1 to TRBJ2-1; 11 positions match TRBD2. Germline trimming cut 1 base from V and 5 bases from J; bases unmatched to any gene: 1. CDR3 length equals 15 residues. Germline CDR1 is MNHNS and CDR2 is SASEGT. This CDR3 reads CASSEGGLADNEQFF. The CDR3 DNA follows: TGTGCCAGCAGTGAAGGGGGACTAGCGGACAATGAGCAGTTCTTC.

The chain joins TRBV6-5 to TRBJ2-2, with a tentative D call TRBD1 (5 bases). Germline V gene sequence: CDR1 MNHEY, CDR2 SVGAGI. The CDR3 spans 12 residues. V was cut by 5 bases and J by 6 bases, with 7 bases left in between. In nucleotides, the CDR3 is TGTGCCAGCAGTCTAGGGGCCGGGGAGCTGTTTTTT. Amino acid sequence: CASSLGAGELFF.

V and J are TRBV4-2 and TRBJ1-4, with 8 bases fitting TRBD1. The V gene end was trimmed by 3 bases and the J gene end by 7 bases; junction bases not matched to a gene: 10. CDR1 is LGHNA, CDR2 YNFKEQ, per germline. The CDR3 loop spans 16 amino acids. The CDR3 is CASSQDDRGVGEKLFF. The CDR3 bases are TGTGCCAGCAGCCAGGACGACAGGGGTGTGGGTGAAAAACTGTTTTTT.

V and J are TRBV7-9 and TRBJ2-1; a possible D gene is TRBD1 (6 bases). Germline CDR1 reads SEHNR; CDR2 reads FQNEAQ (reference sequence). The CDR3 is 15 residues long. The V gene lost 1 base and the J gene lost 6 bases, with 13 bases spanning the gap. CDR3 sequence (DNA): TGTGCCAGCAGCTTAGGGGGGCAGACTGGCAATGAGCAGTTCTTC. Translating gives CASSLGGQTGNEQFF.

This clone was recorded only once. This CDR3 is CASAPSGNQPQHF. The CDR3 DNA reads as TGTGCCAGCGCCCCAAGCGGGAATCAGCCCCAGCATTTT. The chain is built from TRBV18 and TRBJ1-5, with D unclear. V was clipped by 8 bases and J by 4 bases, with 12 bases between them. The CDR3 is 13 residues long. CDR1 is KGHSH and CDR2 is LQKENI in the germline V gene.

Note on this clone: A junction end diverges from the germline sequence, so it may reflect a read error. The chain combines TRBV7-6 with TRBJ1-1; possible D gene TRBD1, 5 bases. Germline V gene lookup returns CDR1 SGHVS and CDR2 FNYEAQ. This CDR3 is 15 amino acids long. CDR3 bases: TGTGCCGGCAGCTTATCGGGGGAAATGAACACTGAAGCTTTCTTT. This sequence encodes CAGSLSGEMNTEAFF.

This clone has just one count. J is TRBJ1-2 and V is TRBV6-5; TRBD1 matches 8 bases. After removal of 6 bases from V and 6 bases from J, the junction contained 3 bases not matched to a gene. CDR1 is MNHEY, CDR2 SVGAGI, per germline. CDR3 length equals 12 residues. CDR3 region: CASRDRGHGYTF. The CDR3 DNA follows: TGTGCCAGCAGAGACAGGGGCCATGGCTACACCTTC.

The chain employs TRBV6-6 and TRBJ1-1; the D gene is possibly TRBD1 (6 bases). The germline CDR1 and CDR2 sequences are MNHNY and SVGAGI (reference sequence). The CDR3 loop spans 13 amino acids. V shed 2 bases and J shed 4 bases, with 8 bases lying between them. The CDR3 coding sequence is TGTGCCAGCAGTTACGTAGGGGGCACTGAAGCTTTCTTT. Its translation: CASSYVGGTEAFF.

This clone was counted a single time. The chain uses TRBV4-1 and TRBJ1-2; no clear D. CDR3 length: 14 amino acids. Germline CDR1 reads MGHRA; CDR2 reads YSYEKL. V was cut by 1 base and J by 3 bases, with 9 bases left in between. The CDR3 bases are TGCGCCAGCAGCCAAGCACAGCCGTACTATGGCTACACCTTC. Translation gives CASSQAQPYYGYTF.